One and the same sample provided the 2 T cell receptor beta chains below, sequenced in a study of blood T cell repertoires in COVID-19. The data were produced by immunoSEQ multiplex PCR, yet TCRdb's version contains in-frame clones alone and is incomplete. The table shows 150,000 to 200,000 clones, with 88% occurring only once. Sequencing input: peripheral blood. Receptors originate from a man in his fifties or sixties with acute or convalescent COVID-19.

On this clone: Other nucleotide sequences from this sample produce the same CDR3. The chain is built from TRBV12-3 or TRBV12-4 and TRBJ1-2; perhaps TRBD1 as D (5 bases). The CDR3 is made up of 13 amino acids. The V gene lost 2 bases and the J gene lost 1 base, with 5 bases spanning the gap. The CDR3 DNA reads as TGTGCCAGCAGTTTAAGGGGTAACTATGGCTACACCTTC. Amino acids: CASSLRGNYGYTF.

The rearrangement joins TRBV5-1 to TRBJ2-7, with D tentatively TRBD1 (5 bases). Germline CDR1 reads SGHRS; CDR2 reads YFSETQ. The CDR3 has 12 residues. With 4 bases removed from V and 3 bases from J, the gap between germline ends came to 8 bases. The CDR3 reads CASSVDNYEQYF. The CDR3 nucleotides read TGCGCCAGCAGCGTGGACAACTACGAGCAGTACTTC.